This T cell receptor beta chain was sequenced for a study of human T cells and chemical hapten exposure. Study-wide background: A patient group, mainly female, showed alopecia areata, totalis or universalis.

Using its own MiXCR run on the RACE reads, TCRdb lists one record per CDR3 protein. The sample carries about 85,000 distinct CDR3 sequences, roughly 8.5% recorded once. Many counts were recorded for this clonotype. The antigen remains undetermined. V was shortened by 0 bases and J by 5 bases, with 15 bases between the two germline ends. CDR3 size: 16 residues. CDR1 is ENHRY, CDR2 SYGVKD, per germline. Regarding time point: pre-sensitization, week 0. The treatment here: therapeutic diphenylcyclopropenone sensitization with weekly scalp DPC. The study, taken as a whole, reports: Donors, who had alopecia, may show an immune response that differs from healthy people's.

The receptor comes from a man aged 35 to 55 with alopecia areata. Some clones in this sample may be carry-over from other donors' samples. The sample consisted of whole blood, taken in connection with sensitization to the hapten diphenylcyclopropenone (DPC). The chain has TRBV10-3 and TRBJ2-3, with D uncertain. The CDR3: CAISESLGSRGDTQYF. DNA for the CDR3: TGTGCCATCAGTGAGTCGCTTGGCTCCCGAGGAGATACGCAGTATTTT.